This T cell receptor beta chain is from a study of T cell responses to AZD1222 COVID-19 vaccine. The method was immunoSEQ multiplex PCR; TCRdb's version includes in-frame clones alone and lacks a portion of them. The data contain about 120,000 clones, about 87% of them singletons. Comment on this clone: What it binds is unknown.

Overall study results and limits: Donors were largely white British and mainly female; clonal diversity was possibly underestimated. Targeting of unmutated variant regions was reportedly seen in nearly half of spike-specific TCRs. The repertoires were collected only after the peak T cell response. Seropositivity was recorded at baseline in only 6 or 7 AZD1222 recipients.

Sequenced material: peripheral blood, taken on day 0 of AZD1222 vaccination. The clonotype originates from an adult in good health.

The CDR3 DNA reads as TGTGCCAGCAGCCCACGGGGCGGCGGCACAGATACGCAGTATTTT. As protein: CASSPRGGGTDTQYF. This chain joins TRBV11-2 and TRBJ2-3; D could derive from TRBD1 or TRBD2 (5 bases each). The length of the CDR3 is 15 residues. CDR1 is SGHAT and CDR2 is FQNNGV in the germline V gene. Trimming cost V 5 bases and J 1 base, with 13 bases left between them.